The 30 T cell receptor beta chains given below trace back to one sample, sequenced in a study of regulatory T cells in long-lasting Graves disease. In building TCR beta libraries, iRepertoire HTBI primers were used together with Arm-PCR of CDR3 regions. Via MiXCR, TCRdb re-called the multiplex PCR reads, giving one row per CDR3 protein. Here the sample spans about 460,000 distinct CDR3 sequences, approximately 23% being singletons. Noted time point: persistent/refractory GD, antithyroid drugs over 5 years with positive TRAb. PBMC RNA served as the TCR library source. The material was peripheral blood mononuclear cells (PBMCs), obtained when the disease was refractory, from a patient treated with antithyroid drugs. The receptor set was obtained from a female donor with Graves disease.

The chain is built from TRBV6-5 and TRBJ2-7; D ambiguous. Germline V gene lookup returns CDR1 MNHEY and CDR2 SVGAGI. The CDR3 covers 11 residues. V lost 2 bases to trimming and J lost 7 bases, with 6 bases between them. CDR3 residues: CASSYPQEQYF. The CDR3 DNA reads TGTGCCAGCAGTTACCCCCAGGAGCAGTACTTC.

There are many counts of this clonotype. CDR3 DNA: TGTGCCAGCAAGACGCTTAGGTCCTACGAGCAGTACTTC. Its protein is CASKTLRSYEQYF. The chain combines TRBV12-3 or TRBV12-4 with TRBJ2-7, with no clear D. With 7 bases removed from V and 1 base from J, the gap between germline ends came to 11 bases. The CDR3 is 13 residues long.

V is TRBV19 and J is TRBJ2-7, with a weak D call TRBD2 (6 bases). CDR1 and CDR2 from the germline V gene are LNHDA and SQIVND (reference sequence). This CDR3 contains 14 residues. Trimming took 6 bases from V and 2 from J, leaving 14 bases between them. The CDR3 DNA follows: TGTGCCAGTAGCCCGGGACGGGGGACCTACGAGCAGTACTTC. This gives the protein CASSPGRGTYEQYF.

This chain links TRBV6-5 with TRBJ2-7; 9 nucleotides match TRBD1. CDR3 length equals 16 residues. The germline V gene has CDR1 MNHEY and CDR2 SVGAGI. J was trimmed by 4 bases and V by 1 base; bases with no gene match: 8. The CDR3, as DNA: TGTGCCAGCAGTTACTTTAATCCGGGACAGGGTTACGAGCAGTACTTC. Translating gives CASSYFNPGQGYEQYF.

A note on this clonotype: A much larger clone differs by one base, so this may be a read error. The DNA of the CDR3 is TGTGTCAGCAGGGACTTAGACTTGGACACCGGGGAGCTGTTTTTT. Its translation is CVSRDLDLDTGELFF. The genes are TRBV6-1 and TRBJ2-2; D perhaps matches TRBD2 (6 bases). The CDR3 has 15 residues. Germline CDR1 and CDR2: MNHNS and SASEGT.

This chain links TRBV18 with TRBJ1-1; no definite D call. Trimming stripped 6 bases from V and 8 bases from J, with 13 bases between. CDR1 is KGHSH and CDR2 is LQKENI in the germline V gene. The CDR3 consists of 12 residues. The CDR3 protein is CASSPPSGEAFF. The CDR3 DNA is TGTGCCAGCTCTCCCCCTTCCGGGGAAGCTTTCTTT.

In this sample, this clonotype turned up many times. V usage is TRBV12-3 or TRBV12-4 and J usage is TRBJ1-2; D uncertain. V gave up 4 bases and J gave up 5 bases, with 5 bases separating them. This CDR3 has 11 residues. The CDR3 nucleotides are TGTGCCAGCAGTTCGGAGTATGGCTACACCTTC. Its protein product is CASSSEYGYTF.

The chain joins TRBV11-3 to TRBJ2-7; TRBD1 matches at 10 bases. The CDR3 has 18 residues. Germline V gene data show CDR1 as SGHNT and CDR2 as YENEEA. Trimming removed 0 bases from V and 1 base from J; junction bases left unmatched: 9. CDR3 residues: CASSLDTAGTGVSYEQYF. The DNA of the CDR3 is TGTGCCAGCAGCTTAGATACTGCGGGGACAGGGGTTTCCTACGAGCAGTACTTC. Filled out from reference TRBV11-3 and TRBJ2-7, the complete variable domain reads EAGVVQSPRYKIIEKKQPVAFWCNPISGHNTLYWYLQNLGQGPELLIRYENEEAVDDSQLPKDRFSAERLKGVDSTLKIQPAELGDSAVYLCASSLDTAGTGVSYEQYFGPGTRLTVT.

Regarding this clonotype: A read error is possible here, since a much larger clone lies one base away. The rearrangement links TRBV6-5 to TRBJ2-7; possible D gene TRBD1, 5 bases. This CDR3 contains 16 residues. The V gene's germline CDR1 is MNHEY and CDR2 SVGAGI. CDR3 bases: TGTCCCAGCAGTTACTCGATCAGGGCTCCGACCTACGAGCAGTACTTC. Its protein is CPSSYSIRAPTYEQYF.

The rearrangement joins TRBV10-3 to TRBJ1-1; TRBD1 is a possible D gene (5 bases). The germline V and J ends were trimmed by 7 bases and 2 bases, with 11 bases remaining between them. The V gene's germline CDR1 is ENHRY and CDR2 SYGVKD. CDR3 length: 13 residues. The CDR3 nucleotides are TGTGCCATCACCCAGGGAGGAAACACTGAAGCTTTCTTT. Protein sequence: CAITQGGNTEAFF.

At least ten counts were recorded for this clonotype. The chain couples TRBV28 to TRBJ1-2; 7 bases align to TRBD1. Per the germline V gene, CDR1 is MDHEN and CDR2 is SYDVKM. The CDR3 spans 14 residues. The junction had 7 bases not matched to a gene; V was cut back by 6 bases and J by 3 bases. CDR3 DNA sequence: TGTGCCAGCAGCGCAACAGGGGAAGACTATGGCTACACCTTC. Translation: CASSATGEDYGYTF.

This clonotype has a count of ten or more. The chain couples TRBV20-1 to TRBJ1-1, with unresolved D. The CDR3 contains 10 residues. Trimming shortened V by 7 bases and J by 3 bases, and 6 bases separated the two germline ends. Germline CDR1 is DFQATT and CDR2 is SNEGSKA (reference sequence). In DNA, the CDR3 is TGCAGTGTTCGGTACACTGAAGCTTTCTTT. It is translated as CSVRYTEAFF.

This clonotype was seen many times. The V call is TRBV7-2, the J call TRBJ2-4, with 11 bases matching TRBD1. This CDR3 has 15 residues. V lost 5 bases to trimming and J lost 8 bases; unmatched junction nucleotides: 8. CDR1 and CDR2 (germline): SGHTA, FQGNSA. The CDR3, as DNA: TGTGCCAGCAGCCCCTCCCGGGACAGGGGGGACATTCAGTACTTC. Its translation is CASSPSRDRGDIQYF.

V gene TRBV7-8 combines with J gene TRBJ1-2; no definite D call. Trimming left V 1 base short and J 4 bases short, with 13 bases between. This CDR3 comprises 15 residues. Looked up from germline, CDR1 is SGHVS and CDR2 is FQNEAQ. The CDR3 nucleotides read TGTGCCAGCAGCTTAGTCCGAGCGACCCCCTATGGCTACACCTTC. It encodes CASSLVRATPYGYTF.

The CDR3 is CASSLSDRTSGGGHHTDTQYF. In DNA, the CDR3 is TGTGCCAGCAGTTTATCTGATAGGACTAGCGGGGGTGGACATCACACAGATACGCAGTATTTT. The chain links TRBV27 to TRBJ2-3; 13 positions match TRBD2. The trim removed 0 bases at V and 2 bases at J, leaving 14 bases unmatched. The CDR3 totals 21 residues. Germline-derived CDR1 and CDR2 are MNHEY and SMNVEV (reference sequence).

This clonotype was picked up many times. V usage is TRBV7-9 and J usage is TRBJ1-1; D gene unclear. The V gene's germline CDR1 is SEHNR and CDR2 FQNEAQ (reference sequence). V lost 3 bases and J 1 base, leaving 3 bases between the germline ends. CDR3 length: 12 residues. In DNA, the CDR3 is TGTGCCAGCAGCTTTGGGAACACTGAAGCTTTCTTT. This sequence encodes CASSFGNTEAFF.

This clonotype was recorded at least ten times. The rearrangement joins TRBV2 to TRBJ2-2; D may be TRBD1 (6 bases). V was pared by 1 base and J by 3 bases, with 9 bases between. The CDR3 has 15 residues. CDR1 and CDR2 (germline): SNHLY, FYNNEI. The CDR3 DNA reads TGTGCCAGCAGTGAAGACAGGGTGCACACCGGGGAGCTGTTTTTT. It codes for CASSEDRVHTGELFF.

The sample holds many counts of this clonotype. The J gene is TRBJ2-7, the V gene TRBV28; D is unresolved. The CDR3 loop spans 11 amino acids. Germline values: CDR1 MDHEN, CDR2 SYDVKM. Deletions cut 10 bases from V and 0 bases from J, with 7 bases between. CDR3 coding DNA: TGTGCCACCTTTCACTCCTACGAGCAGTACTTC. Translation: CATFHSYEQYF.

Many counts were recorded for this clonotype. The rearrangement links TRBV2 to TRBJ2-2; D perhaps matches TRBD1 (6 bases). Germline values: CDR1 SNHLY, CDR2 FYNNEI. The CDR3 has 14 amino acids. Between the trimmed V and J ends, which lost 9 bases and 0 bases, there was a span of 11 bases. CDR3 nucleotides: TGTGCCAGTCTGACAGGCACGAACACCGGGGAGCTGTTTTTT. This gives the protein CASLTGTNTGELFF.

In its sample, this clonotype was seen once. The conserved final phenylalanine or tryptophan is absent from the CDR3, which likely points to a read error. This rearrangement joins TRBV7-9 to TRBJ2-5; 9 nucleotides match TRBD1. The CDR3 totals 16 residues. Germline CDR1 and CDR2: SEHNR and FQNEAQ (reference sequence). V was clipped by 8 bases and J by 4 bases; unmatched bases: 14. DNA for the CDR3: TGTGCCAGCCAGGACAGGGGAGTACCCACCCGAGAGACCCAGTACCTC. This codes for CASQDRGVPTRETQYL.

The sample holds a few counts of this clonotype. V gene TRBV20-1 combines with J gene TRBJ1-6; D perhaps matches TRBD1 (5 bases). Trimming stripped 0 bases from V and 4 bases from J, with 13 bases between. This CDR3 is built from 16 residues. Looked up from germline, CDR1 is DFQATT and CDR2 is SNEGSKA (reference sequence). The CDR3 DNA follows: TGCAGTGCTAGAGATCGGGGGACTAGTTATAATTCACCCCTCCACTTT. Its protein is CSARDRGTSYNSPLHF.

This chain connects TRBV5-1 to TRBJ2-3; a weak D match, TRBD2 (6 bases). This CDR3 contains 15 residues. The germline V gene has CDR1 SGHRS and CDR2 YFSETQ. Trimming pared 3 bases from V and 0 bases from J, leaving 11 bases between. CDR3 nucleotide sequence: TGCGCCAGCAGCTCGGAGGGCCAGAGCACAGATACGCAGTATTTT. Amino acids: CASSSEGQSTDTQYF.

CDR3 in amino acids: CASTLGAENTEAFF. The CDR3, as DNA: TGTGCCAGCACCCTAGGGGCAGAGAACACTGAAGCTTTCTTT. The chain carries TRBV6-2 or TRBV6-3 and TRBJ1-1, with D tentatively TRBD1 (5 bases). The CDR3 loop spans 14 amino acids. Trimming stripped 7 bases from V and 1 base from J, with 13 bases between. Germline lookup yields CDR1 MNHEY and CDR2 SVGEGT.

This clonotype appeared many times. The chain links TRBV28 to TRBJ2-7; TRBD1 matches at 9 bases. Trimming cost V 8 bases and J 2 bases; bases outside gene matches: 16. Germline V gives CDR1 MDHEN, CDR2 SYDVKM. CDR3 length equals 17 residues. CDR3 in amino acids: CASHDYLGQGNTYEQYF. DNA for the CDR3: TGTGCCAGCCACGACTATCTGGGACAGGGCAATACCTACGAGCAGTACTTC.

To note about this clonotype: This may be a read error, as it is one base from a much larger clone. The chain recombines TRBV6-5 with TRBJ2-7; D ambiguous. There are 15 residues in the CDR3. Per the germline V gene, CDR1 is MNHEY and CDR2 is SVGAGI. V gave up 0 bases and J gave up 6 bases, with 15 bases separating them. The CDR3 DNA reads TGTGCCAGCAGTTACTCCATCGGCCCCCTCGGCGAGCAGTACTTC. Protein sequence: CASSYSIGPLGEQYF.

This clonotype came up a few times. The chain is built from TRBV27 and TRBJ1-6; D remains unclear. CDR1 MNHEY and CDR2 SMNVEV come from the germline V gene (reference sequence). The CDR3 sequence is 15 residues long. V was shortened by 5 bases and J by 7 bases, with 15 bases between the two germline ends. DNA for the CDR3: TGTGCCAGCAGTCCGTCGAGGGTCCTCAATTCACCCCTCCACTTT. It yields the protein CASSPSRVLNSPLHF.

The J gene is TRBJ1-1, the V gene TRBV19, with D perhaps matching TRBD1 (5 bases). Trimming removed 3 bases from V and 3 bases from J, with 8 bases in between. The germline V gene has CDR1 LNHDA and CDR2 SQIVND (reference sequence). The CDR3 consists of 13 residues. Here the CDR3 DNA reads TGTGCCAGTAGTATCGCGGGACACACTGAAGCTTTCTTT. The encoded protein is CASSIAGHTEAFF.

This sequence joins TRBV5-1 and TRBJ1-1; the D gene is possibly TRBD1 (6 bases). V was trimmed by 0 bases and J by 11 bases, leaving 8 bases between them. Per germline, CDR1 SGHRS and CDR2 YFSETQ. There are 11 residues in the CDR3. The CDR3 loop reads CASSLERGAFF. CDR3 bases: TGCGCCAGCAGCTTGGAAAGGGGGGCTTTCTTT.

This clonotype was counted at least ten times. The V and J genes are TRBV3-1 and TRBJ2-4; D is unclear. The germline V gene has CDR1 LGHDT and CDR2 YNNKEL (reference sequence). The CDR3 covers 11 residues. Trimming stripped 1 base from V and 8 bases from J, with 3 bases between. The CDR3 here is CASSQGDIQYF. The CDR3 bases are TGTGCCAGCAGCCAAGGGGACATTCAGTACTTC.

This clonotype has at least ten counts. This chain links TRBV11-2 with TRBJ1-3; 11 bases are shared with TRBD1. The CDR3 runs 16 residues. V lost 5 bases to trimming and J lost 4 bases; unmatched junction nucleotides: 7. Germline V CDR1 and CDR2: SGHAT, FQNNGV. The CDR3 nucleotides read TGTGCCAGCAGCCCAGGACAGGGGGCAGGAGGAAACACCATATATTTT. Its protein is CASSPGQGAGGNTIYF. The full variable domain, rest sourced from reference TRBV11-2 and TRBJ1-3, is EAGVAQSPRYKIIEKRQSVAFWCNPISGHATLYWYQQILGQGPKLLIQFQNNGVVDDSQLPKDRFSAERLKGVDSTLKIQPAKLEDSAVYLCASSPGQGAGGNTIYFGEGSWLTVV.